Below are 19 T cell receptor beta chains sequenced from a single sample in a study of beta chain features in type 1 diabetes (dated by TCRdb to 2017 to 2018). Receptors were amplified or captured by the immunoSEQ multiplex PCR assay. The High Capacity cDNA Reverse Transcription Kit was used to reverse transcribe all of the isolated RNA, meaning that expressed TCRB transcripts were what got sequenced. TCRdb took this table from immuneACCESS and kept in-frame rearrangements with V and J called. Such tables lack part of the clones; where checked against another copy, unresolved V genes explain under half of the gap, and the rest is unexplained. Across this sample there are about 260,000 clones, with over 20% seen only once. Of the sample, less than 0.035% is held by the ten largest clones. These receptors lack a known antigen. Points the paper makes about the study in general: In all four CD4+ subsets, TCRB CDR3 length was moderately but significantly shorter in type 1 diabetes patients.

Sequencing was performed on naive CD4+ T cells from blood. The intended sense of this specimen's cell subset or site label: true naive CD4+ T cells. Every receptor here comes from a woman aged 40 to 49 with type 1 diabetes.

This clone was counted a few times. The chain employs TRBV27 and TRBJ2-7, with TRBD1 matching 8 bases. Germline CDR1 MNHEY, CDR2 SMNVEV (reference sequence). Trimming removed 4 bases from V and 0 bases from J; junction bases left unmatched: 8. The CDR3 runs 16 residues. This CDR3 is CASSSYRGDGSYEQYF. The CDR3 DNA is TGTGCCAGCAGTTCGTACAGGGGGGACGGCTCCTACGAGCAGTACTTC.

The J gene is TRBJ2-2, the V gene TRBV29-1; the match to TRBD1 covers 10 bases. This CDR3 has 15 residues. Looked up from germline, CDR1 is SQVTM and CDR2 is ANQGSEA. V shed 7 bases and J 5 bases; nucleotides not matched to a gene: 10. As DNA, the CDR3 is TGCAGCGCTGAGTGGACAGGGGGTTCGACCGGGGAGCTGTTTTTT. It specifies CSAEWTGGSTGELFF.

This clone was picked up a small number of times. The genes are TRBV6-5 and TRBJ2-7, with no clear D. The CDR3 has 13 amino acids. With 6 bases removed from V and 1 base from J, the gap between germline ends came to 10 bases. CDR1 and CDR2 (germline): MNHEY, SVGAGI. The CDR3 DNA reads TGTGCCAGCAGGGCGCAGGAATCCTACGAGCAGTACTTC. Translating gives CASRAQESYEQYF.

This chain joins TRBV4-3 and TRBJ2-3; TRBD2 aligns across 13 bases. Germline-derived CDR1 and CDR2 are LGHNA and YSLEER. This CDR3 comprises 16 residues. V lost 4 bases and J lost 7; bases outside the gene matches: 8. Written as DNA, the CDR3 is TGCGCCAGCAGCCGTGAACTAGCGGGAGGGCCGAATACGCAGTATTTT. It translates to CASSRELAGGPNTQYF.

This clone was seen a few times. V usage is TRBV4-2 and J usage is TRBJ1-2; D gene ambiguous. The germline V gene has CDR1 LGHNA and CDR2 YNFKEQ. V lost 1 base to trimming and J lost 1 base, with 10 bases between them. The CDR3 is 15 residues long. The chain's CDR3 is CASSQVPSSNYGYTF. In nucleotides, the CDR3 is TGTGCCAGCAGCCAAGTCCCCTCGAGTAACTATGGCTACACCTTC.

The rearrangement uses TRBV30 and TRBJ2-1; D may be TRBD2 (5 bases). Trimming took off 5 bases at V and 7 bases at J, with 9 bases between the two ends. This CDR3 is built from 11 residues. The germline V gene encodes CDR1 GTSNPN and CDR2 SVGIG (reference sequence). CDR3 sequence (DNA): TGTGCCTGGGGAATAGCGAATGAGCAGTTCTTC. Its protein is CAWGIANEQFF.

The chain uses TRBV30 and TRBJ2-5; D gene uncertain. With 7 bases removed from V and 0 bases from J, the gap between germline ends came to 18 bases. In germline, CDR1 is GTSNPN, CDR2 SVGIG (reference sequence). This CDR3 has 15 amino acids. CDR3 loop: CAYLNENLYQETQYF. The CDR3 DNA reads as TGTGCCTACCTCAACGAAAACTTGTACCAAGAGACCCAGTACTTC.

The CDR3 DNA reads as TGTGCCAGCAGCTCCCCGGACGTCTGGGAGAGAGCTTTCTTT. Translated: CASSSPDVWERAFF. J is TRBJ1-1 and V is TRBV7-9, with no clear D. CDR3 length: 14 residues. Germline V gene lookup returns CDR1 SEHNR and CDR2 FQNEAQ (reference sequence). The ends were cut back, 4 bases at V and 10 bases at J, with 19 bases in the middle.

The chain couples TRBV2 to TRBJ1-1, with D unresolved. The CDR3 runs to 13 residues. V shed 4 bases and J shed 1 base, with 7 bases lying between them. Germline V CDR1 and CDR2: SNHLY, FYNNEI. In DNA form, the CDR3 reads TGTGCCAGCAGTGCCGAGCAGAACACTGAAGCTTTCTTT. This gives the protein CASSAEQNTEAFF. The variable domain in full, completed from reference TRBV2 and TRBJ1-1, reads EPEVTQTPSHQVTQMGQEVILRCVPISNHLYFYWYRQILGQKVEFLVSFYNNEISEKSEIFDDQFSVERPDGSNFTLKIRSTKLEDSAMYFCASSAEQNTEAFFGQGTRLTVV.

The chain uses TRBV30 and TRBJ1-1; D is undetermined. V lost 4 bases, J lost 8 bases, and 14 bases lay in between. CDR3 length: 12 amino acids. Germline CDR1 GTSNPN, CDR2 SVGIG (reference sequence). The CDR3 loop reads CAWTTFRTEAFF. The CDR3 DNA is TGTGCCTGGACTACCTTCCGCACCGAAGCTTTCTTT. Together with reference TRBV30 and TRBJ1-1, the CDR3 gives the full variable domain: SQTIHQWPATLVQPVGSPLSLECTVEGTSNPNLYWYRQAAGRGLQLLFYSVGIGQISSEVPQNLSASRPQDRQFILSSKKLLLSDSGFYLCAWTTFRTEAFFGQGTRLTVV.

Note on this clone: The junction departs from germline at one end; a sequencing error may be responsible. The chain joins TRBV2 to TRBJ2-5, with 9 bases fitting TRBD1. CDR3 length equals 13 residues. Germline lookup yields CDR1 SNHLY and CDR2 FYNNEI. The CDR3, as DNA: TGTGCCAGCAGCGAGGACAGGGGCCTACCCGGGGACTTC. Translating gives CASSEDRGLPGDF.

The V and J genes are TRBV28 and TRBJ1-6; D is undetermined. Germline CDR1 reads MDHEN; CDR2 reads SYDVKM. This CDR3 has 16 amino acids. Between the trimmed V and J ends, which lost 6 bases and 7 bases, there was a span of 19 bases. CDR3 bases: TGTGCCAGCAGCTTCTCCCTGAGCAGCGCGAATTCACCCCTCCACTTT. Its protein is CASSFSLSSANSPLHF.

This clone has a handful of counts. The chain employs TRBV5-1 and TRBJ2-3, with 7 bases lining up with TRBD2. J gave up 3 bases and V 2 bases, and 6 bases lay outside the gene matches. This CDR3 comprises 15 residues. Germline lookup yields CDR1 SGHRS and CDR2 YFSETQ. The CDR3 sequence is CASSFLGLGTDTQYF. The CDR3 DNA follows: TGCGCCAGCAGCTTCCTTGGACTAGGAACAGATACGCAGTATTTT.

This clone occurred a few times. This sequence joins TRBV7-2 and TRBJ2-5; 10 nucleotides line up with TRBD2. Germline V CDR1 and CDR2: SGHTA, FQGNSA. The CDR3 is 15 residues long. V lost 5 bases and J lost 7; bases outside the gene matches: 10. The CDR3 region is CASSAAGGPGGTQYF. The CDR3 nucleotides are TGTGCCAGCAGCGCAGCGGGAGGGCCCGGGGGGACCCAGTACTTC.

Worth noting for this clone: Other nucleotide sequences in the sample specify the same CDR3. This chain uses TRBV7-2 with TRBJ1-1; D might be TRBD1 (5 bases). V gave up 4 bases and J gave up 1 base, with 7 bases separating them. Germline V gives CDR1 SGHTA, CDR2 FQGNSA. The CDR3 runs to 13 residues. For the CDR3, the DNA is TGTGCCAGCAGCTCCCAGGGGAACACTGAAGCTTTCTTT. Translation gives CASSSQGNTEAFF.

This clone appeared a few times. The chain is built from TRBV6-6 and TRBJ2-1, with D tentatively TRBD2 (6 bases). V dropped 4 bases and J dropped 8 bases, with 15 bases sitting between them. The CDR3 is made up of 14 amino acids. Germline V CDR1 and CDR2: MNHNY, SVGAGI (reference sequence). DNA of the CDR3: TGTGCCAGCAGTTTTGGGGCAGGAGGGTATGAGCAGTTCTTC. It codes for CASSFGAGGYEQFF.

The chain links TRBV7-2 to TRBJ2-5, with D hard to call. The CDR3 covers 14 residues. Germline-derived CDR1 and CDR2 are SGHTA and FQGNSA. V lost 1 base and J 7 bases, leaving 13 bases between the germline ends. CDR3 in DNA: TGTGCCAGCAGCTTAGAAGGTGGAGTTGGGACCCAGTACTTC. Translated: CASSLEGGVGTQYF.

Details on this clone: Other DNA sequences from this sample encode an identical CDR3 as well. The rearrangement uses TRBV29-1 and TRBJ1-2; D gene ambiguous. Trimming took off 4 bases at V and 2 bases at J, with 5 bases between the two ends. The CDR3 runs 11 residues. CDR1 SQVTM and CDR2 ANQGSEA come from the germline V gene. CDR3 sequence: CSVAENYGYTF. In nucleotides, the CDR3 is TGCAGCGTTGCGGAGAACTATGGCTACACCTTC.

The CDR3 sequence: CSVAPGQLNEKLFF. The DNA for the CDR3 is TGCAGCGTCGCCCCGGGACAGCTTAATGAAAAACTGTTTTTT. The chain recombines TRBV29-1 with TRBJ1-4, with TRBD1 matching 7 bases. CDR3 length: 14 residues. With 6 bases clipped from V and 4 bases from J, the junction kept 8 bases outside the gene matches. The germline CDR1 and CDR2 sequences are SQVTM and ANQGSEA.